These T cell receptor beta chains were read from a single sample in a study of T-cell reconstitution after alpha-beta-depleted transplantation in children. TCRdb redid the calling of the PCR reads with MiXCR, one entry per CDR3 protein. Here the sample spans more than 200,000 distinct CDR3 sequences, around 7.7% being singletons. This sample comprised PBMCs, mostly from graft donor cells, obtained 360 days after TCRalphabeta/CD19-depleted stem cell transplant. The receptors derive from a male patient between 2 and 15 years old who had a stem cell transplant for acute myeloid leukemia, so the T cells may come from the graft donor. The CDR3 runs from the conserved cysteine through the conserved F or W. A D gene is named only where the DNA matches it firmly. Clone sizes are given selectively: once, few, many, or a class where the clone is expanded.

j_call: TRBJ2-3
v_call: TRBV20-1
d_call: TRBD2
clone_size: few
cdr3_aa: CSIFRTSGEDTQYF
cdr3_nt: TGCAGTATCTTTCGGACTAGCGGTGAAGATACGCAGTATTTT

j_call: TRBJ2-7
v_call: TRBV5-1
d_call: NA
clone_size: NA
cdr3_aa: CASSLGIRAVQTYEQYF
cdr3_nt: TGCGCCAGCAGCTTGGGGATTCGGGCAGTTCAGACCTACGAGCAGTACTTC

j_call: TRBJ2-1
v_call: TRBV7-9
d_call: NA
clone_size: few
cdr3_aa: CASSPVERASYNEQFF
cdr3_nt: TGTGCCAGCAGCCCGGTGGAACGGGCCTCCTACAATGAGCAGTTCTTC

j_call: TRBJ2-7
v_call: TRBV6-5
d_call: TRBD1
clone_size: many
cdr3_aa: CASSYSTTGGTYEQYF
cdr3_nt: TGTGCCAGCAGTTACTCGACAACAGGGGGGACCTACGAGCAGTACTTC

j_call: TRBJ2-7
v_call: TRBV7-2
d_call: TRBD2
clone_size: many
cdr3_aa: CASSTGTSSGYEQYF
cdr3_nt: TGTGCCAGCAGCACCGGGACTTCTAGCGGCTACGAGCAGTACTTC

j_call: TRBJ2-1
v_call: TRBV7-2
d_call: NA
clone_size: few
cdr3_aa: CASSLSTSHNEQFF
cdr3_nt: TGTGCCAGCAGCTTAAGCACTTCCCACAATGAGCAGTTCTTC

j_call: TRBJ1-2
v_call: TRBV5-1
d_call: NA
clone_size: few
cdr3_aa: CASSLTASYGYTF
cdr3_nt: TGCGCCAGCAGCTTGACGGCAAGCTATGGCTACACCTTC

j_call: TRBJ2-1
v_call: TRBV12-3/TRBV12-4
d_call: TRBD1
clone_size: few
cdr3_aa: CASSYRQGEQFF
cdr3_nt: TGTGCCAGCAGCTACCGACAGGGGGAGCAGTTCTTC

j_call: TRBJ2-2
v_call: TRBV5-1
d_call: TRBD1
clone_size: many
cdr3_aa: CASSLAGQSLPTGELFF
cdr3_nt: TGCGCCAGCAGCTTGGCGGGACAGAGTCTCCCCACCGGGGAGCTGTTTTTT

j_call: TRBJ2-3
v_call: TRBV29-1
d_call: TRBD2
clone_size: many
cdr3_aa: CSVLREGRGDTQYF
cdr3_nt: TGCAGCGTTCTGAGGGAGGGCCGAGGAGATACGCAGTATTTT

j_call: TRBJ1-2
v_call: TRBV12-3/TRBV12-4
d_call: NA
clone_size: few
cdr3_aa: CASSFFWGHGYTF
cdr3_nt: TGTGCCAGCAGTTTCTTTTGGGGGCACGGCTACACCTTC

j_call: TRBJ2-2
v_call: TRBV5-1
d_call: NA
clone_size: few
cdr3_aa: CASSPWLANGELFF
cdr3_nt: TGCGCCAGCAGCCCCTGGTTGGCTAACGGGGAGCTGTTTTTT

j_call: TRBJ2-1
v_call: TRBV7-2
d_call: NA
clone_size: NA
cdr3_aa: CASSSWDPRDEQFF
cdr3_nt: TGTGCCAGCAGCTCCTGGGACCCAAGAGATGAGCAGTTCTTC

j_call: TRBJ2-7
v_call: TRBV20-1
d_call: TRBD2
clone_size: NA
cdr3_aa: CSAVETSGISYEQYF
cdr3_nt: TGCAGTGCTGTCGAGACTAGCGGGATTTCCTACGAGCAGTACTTC

j_call: TRBJ2-1
v_call: TRBV5-1
d_call: NA
clone_size: NA
cdr3_aa: CASSALVRGHNEQFF
cdr3_nt: TGCGCCAGCAGCGCATTAGTCCGCGGCCACAATGAGCAGTTCTTC

j_call: TRBJ2-1
v_call: TRBV29-1
d_call: TRBD1
clone_size: few
cdr3_aa: CSVERDRGSYNEQFF
cdr3_nt: TGCAGCGTTGAACGCGACAGGGGATCCTACAATGAGCAGTTCTTC

j_call: TRBJ2-2
v_call: TRBV20-1
d_call: TRBD1
clone_size: few
cdr3_aa: CSARQGLTGELFF
cdr3_nt: TGCAGTGCCCGACAGGGTTTGACCGGGGAGCTGTTTTTT

j_call: TRBJ2-1
v_call: TRBV20-1
d_call: TRBD2
clone_size: NA
cdr3_aa: CSARDPGLAVGYEQFF
cdr3_nt: TGCAGTGCTAGAGACCCGGGACTAGCGGTTGGGTATGAGCAGTTCTTC

j_call: TRBJ2-7
v_call: TRBV3-1
d_call: TRBD2
clone_size: NA
cdr3_aa: CASSQGLAGGRQYF
cdr3_nt: TGTGCCAGCAGCCAAGGACTAGCGGGAGGACGGCAGTACTTC

j_call: TRBJ2-1
v_call: TRBV5-6
d_call: NA
clone_size: NA
cdr3_aa: CASSILRGAHNEQFF
cdr3_nt: TGTGCCAGCAGCATCCTCAGGGGGGCCCACAATGAGCAGTTCTTC

j_call: TRBJ1-1
v_call: TRBV12-3/TRBV12-4
d_call: NA
clone_size: many
cdr3_aa: CASRAETGWNTEAFF
cdr3_nt: TGTGCCAGCAGAGCAGAGACAGGTTGGAACACTGAAGCTTTCTTT

j_call: TRBJ2-1
v_call: TRBV10-2
d_call: NA
clone_size: many
cdr3_aa: CASSEMRPLNEQFF
cdr3_nt: TGCGCCAGCAGTGAGATGCGACCTCTCAATGAGCAGTTCTTC

j_call: TRBJ2-1
v_call: TRBV12-3/TRBV12-4
d_call: NA
clone_size: NA
cdr3_aa: CASSFRQGINNEQFF
cdr3_nt: TGTGCCAGCAGTTTTCGGCAGGGGATCAACAATGAGCAGTTCTTC

j_call: TRBJ2-7
v_call: TRBV5-1
d_call: NA
clone_size: few
cdr3_aa: CASRIGWDIYEQYF
cdr3_nt: TGCGCCAGTCGAATTGGGTGGGACATCTACGAGCAGTACTTC

j_call: TRBJ2-1
v_call: TRBV7-2
d_call: TRBD2
clone_size: many
cdr3_aa: CASSLIAGGPNEQFF
cdr3_nt: TGTGCCAGCAGCTTAATAGCGGGGGGCCCAAATGAGCAGTTCTTC

j_call: TRBJ1-2
v_call: TRBV7-9
d_call: TRBD1
clone_size: NA
cdr3_aa: CASSYTGTDFYGYTF
cdr3_nt: TGTGCCAGCAGCTACACCGGGACAGACTTCTATGGCTACACCTTC

j_call: TRBJ2-7
v_call: TRBV7-2
d_call: TRBD2
clone_size: NA
cdr3_aa: CASSLVYPPSGREAQYF
cdr3_nt: TGTGCCAGCAGCTTAGTATATCCGCCTAGCGGGAGAGAGGCGCAGTACTTC

j_call: TRBJ1-1
v_call: TRBV12-3/TRBV12-4
d_call: NA
clone_size: NA
cdr3_aa: CASIPDRWSTEAFF
cdr3_nt: TGTGCCAGCATTCCGGACAGATGGAGCACTGAAGCTTTCTTT

j_call: TRBJ2-6
v_call: TRBV12-3/TRBV12-4
d_call: NA
clone_size: many
cdr3_aa: CASSSGGSGANVLTF
cdr3_nt: TGTGCCAGCAGTTCCGGAGGGTCTGGGGCCAACGTCCTGACTTTC